The 26 T cell receptor beta chains listed next were all sequenced from one sample in a study of OX40 agonist ivuxolimab in advanced cancers. The protocol was immunoSEQ multiplex PCR, while the TCRdb copy is restricted to in-frame clones and leaves out a portion. In the table there are approximately 68,000 clones, approximately 90% of which are singletons. The sequencing here drew on CD4+ or CD8+ T cells sorted from blood, taken in a trial of the OX40 agonist ivuxolimab. The receptor set was obtained from an adult with an advanced solid tumor such as melanoma, head and neck, liver or kidney cancer.

The chain uses TRBV2 and TRBJ2-1, with D perhaps being TRBD1 or TRBD2 (6 bases each). V was shortened by 5 bases and J by 8 bases, with 16 bases between the two germline ends. The CDR3 contains 14 residues. Germline V lookup: CDR1 SNHLY, CDR2 FYNNEI. The CDR3, as DNA: TGTGCCAGCAGTCTGGGGGGCCTCGGCGATGAGCAGTTCTTC. Its translation is CASSLGGLGDEQFF.

The J gene is TRBJ2-7, the V gene TRBV25-1; 7 bases are shared with TRBD2. Trimming took 3 bases from V and 4 from J; bases not matched to a gene: 12. There are 16 residues in the CDR3. Germline CDR1 and CDR2: MGHDK and SYGVNS. CDR3 nucleotides: TGTGCCAGCAGTGATCCCCTGTCGGGGGGTAGGTACGAGCAGTACTTC. This encodes CASSDPLSGGRYEQYF.

The rearrangement links TRBV27 to TRBJ2-6, with TRBD1 matching 7 bases. Germline CDR1 and CDR2: MNHEY and SMNVEV (reference sequence). J gave up 0 bases and V 2 bases, and 7 bases lay outside the gene matches. This CDR3 region has 18 residues. CDR3 sequence: CASSLHGQAVSGANVLTF. The CDR3 DNA reads as TGTGCCAGCAGTTTACACGGACAGGCAGTCTCTGGGGCCAACGTCCTGACTTTC. Complete variable domain (other parts from reference TRBV27 and TRBJ2-6): EAQVTQNPRYLITVTGKKLTVTCSQNMNHEYMSWYRQDPGLGLRQIYYSMNVEVTDKGDVPEGYKVSRKEKRNFPLILESPSPNQTSLYFCASSLHGQAVSGANVLTFGAGSRLTVL.

This rearrangement joins TRBV5-1 to TRBJ2-7; the match to TRBD2 covers 8 bases. In germline, CDR1 is SGHRS, CDR2 YFSETQ. The CDR3 is 15 amino acids. Losses at the gene ends were 5 bases for V and 3 bases for J; bases not matched to a gene: 10. The CDR3 loop is CASSPTSGGNYEQYF. The CDR3 DNA follows: TGCGCCAGCAGTCCGACTTCGGGGGGGAACTACGAGCAGTACTTC.

On this clone: Other DNA sequences in this sample translate to the same CDR3. The V and J genes are TRBV5-1 and TRBJ1-3; a weak D match, TRBD1 (6 bases). The CDR3 loop spans 15 amino acids. V gave up 0 bases and J gave up 0 bases, with 7 bases separating them. The germline V gene encodes CDR1 SGHRS and CDR2 YFSETQ. CDR3 loop: CASSLAGASGNTIYF. The CDR3 bases are TGCGCCAGCAGCTTGGCAGGGGCCTCTGGAAACACCATATATTTT. The whole variable domain, filled in from reference TRBV5-1 and TRBJ1-3, reads KAGVTQTPRYLIKTRGQQVTLSCSPISGHRSVSWYQQTPGQGLQFLFEYFSETQRNKGNFPGRFSGRQFSNSRSEMNVSTLELGDSALYLCASSLAGASGNTIYFGEGSWLTVV.

The chain is built from TRBV5-1 and TRBJ1-1, with TRBD1 matching 12 bases. J lost 0 bases, V lost 0 bases, and 6 bases had no gene match. From germline, CDR1 is SGHRS and CDR2 YFSETQ. The CDR3 contains 18 residues. The CDR3 loop is CASSLDRGTGGLNTEAFF. The DNA of the CDR3 is TGCGCCAGCAGCTTGGATCGAGGGACAGGGGGCCTGAACACTGAAGCTTTCTTT. The full variable domain, completed using reference TRBV5-1 and TRBJ1-1, is KAGVTQTPRYLIKTRGQQVTLSCSPISGHRSVSWYQQTPGQGLQFLFEYFSETQRNKGNFPGRFSGRQFSNSRSEMNVSTLELGDSALYLCASSLDRGTGGLNTEAFFGQGTRLTVV.

CDR3 in DNA: TGTGCCAGTAGTAACCCCACGGGGTACACTTATGGCTACACCTTC. It is translated as CASSNPTGYTYGYTF. The rearrangement links TRBV19 to TRBJ1-2; unclear D gene. The CDR3 is 15 residues long. In germline, CDR1 is LNHDA, CDR2 SQIVND (reference sequence). V lost 4 bases, J lost 5 bases, and 17 bases lay in between.

The CDR3 nucleotides read TGTGCCAGCCGCCACCGGAGGGCCCGGGAGACCCAGTACTTC. This encodes CASRHRRARETQYF. The chain carries TRBV6-5 and TRBJ2-5, with D perhaps matching TRBD2 (6 bases). Germline V gene lookup returns CDR1 MNHEY and CDR2 SVGAGI. The V and J ends lost 8 bases and 5 bases respectively, with 18 bases between them. The CDR3 totals 14 residues.

The rearrangement uses TRBV7-9 and TRBJ2-7; 11 bases align to TRBD2. Trimming removed 5 bases from V and 3 bases from J; junction bases left unmatched: 6. Germline lookup yields CDR1 SEHNR and CDR2 FQNEAQ (reference sequence). This CDR3 has 15 residues. CDR3 in amino acids: CASSLTGTSGYEQYF. The CDR3 DNA sequence: TGTGCCAGCAGCCTGACCGGGACTAGCGGCTACGAGCAGTACTTC.

This clone came up once. CDR3 coding DNA: TGTGCCAGCAGCCGAGGAAAGGGAATGGGCCAAGAGACCCAGTACTTC. Its translation is CASSRGKGMGQETQYF. V is TRBV7-3 and J is TRBJ2-5; D unresolved. The CDR3 consists of 16 residues. Germline CDR1 reads SGHTA; CDR2 reads FQGTGA. The V end lost 5 bases, the J end lost 1 base, and 17 bases lay between the germline ends.

V usage is TRBV6-4 and J usage is TRBJ2-3; possibly TRBD2 for D (5 bases). CDR3 length: 14 amino acids. CDR1 is MRHNA and CDR2 is SNTAGT in the germline V gene. Trimming pared 3 bases from V and 3 bases from J, leaving 10 bases between. CDR3 residues: CASSENWRTDTQYF. Here the CDR3 DNA reads TGTGCCAGCAGTGAAAACTGGAGGACAGATACGCAGTATTTT.

The V gene is TRBV9, the J gene TRBJ1-1; 7 bases line up with TRBD1. Germline trimming cut 3 bases from V and 11 bases from J; bases unmatched to any gene: 10. Looked up from germline, CDR1 is SGDLS and CDR2 is YYNGEE. The CDR3 extends over 13 amino acids. CDR3 region: CASSAATGESAFF. The CDR3 DNA is TGTGCCAGCAGCGCCGCAACAGGGGAATCGGCTTTCTTT.

This chain links TRBV19 with TRBJ1-4, with 9 bases fitting TRBD1. The CDR3 is 15 amino acids. V was clipped by 6 bases and J by 7 bases; unmatched bases: 9. From germline, CDR1 is LNHDA and CDR2 SQIVND (reference sequence). The CDR3: CASRTTPGQGEKLFF. CDR3 in DNA: TGTGCCAGTAGAACAACTCCGGGACAGGGTGAAAAACTGTTTTTT. Combining the CDR3 with reference TRBV19 and TRBJ1-4 gives the whole variable domain DGGITQSPKYLFRKEGQNVTLSCEQNLNHDAMYWYRQDPGQGLRLIYYSQIVNDFQKGDIAEGYSVSREKKESFPLTVTSAQKNPTAFYLCASRTTPGQGEKLFFGSGTQLSVL.

The chain couples TRBV18 to TRBJ1-4; D is unclear. The CDR3 sequence is 12 residues long. Trimming removed 2 bases at V and 7 bases at J, with 5 bases between. CDR1 is KGHSH and CDR2 is LQKENI in the germline V gene. CDR3 residues: CASSPASEKLFF. The CDR3 nucleotides are TGTGCCAGCTCACCAGCGAGTGAAAAACTGTTTTTT.

Here the CDR3 reads CASSITAQYF. The CDR3 DNA sequence: TGTGCCAGCAGTATTACGGCCCAGTACTTC. The chain recombines TRBV2 with TRBJ2-5; no reliable D call. V lost 5 bases, J lost 9 bases, and 7 bases lay in between. Germline V gene data show CDR1 as SNHLY and CDR2 as FYNNEI. The CDR3 runs 10 residues. Supplemented by reference TRBV2 and TRBJ2-5, the full variable domain reads EPEVTQTPSHQVTQMGQEVILRCVPISNHLYFYWYRQILGQKVEFLVSFYNNEISEKSEIFDDQFSVERPDGSNFTLKIRSTKLEDSAMYFCASSITAQYFGPGTRLLVL.

J is TRBJ2-3 and V is TRBV5-1; D gene ambiguous. V was shortened by 2 bases and J by 2 bases, with 9 bases between the two germline ends. Germline V gene data show CDR1 as SGHRS and CDR2 as YFSETQ. The CDR3 contains 14 residues. In DNA form, the CDR3 reads TGCGCCAGCAGCTTTTCTCCAGCCACAGATACGCAGTATTTT. Its protein product is CASSFSPATDTQYF.

The CDR3 is CASSLSTPPGEQFF. CDR3 DNA sequence: TGTGCCAGCAGCCTATCCACCCCGCCAGGTGAGCAGTTCTTC. The chain recombines TRBV7-2 with TRBJ2-1, with no clear D. CDR3 size: 14 residues. The V and J ends lost 5 bases and 9 bases respectively, with 17 bases between them. CDR1 SGHTA and CDR2 FQGNSA come from the germline V gene.

The V gene is TRBV7-8, the J gene TRBJ2-7; TRBD1 matches at 8 bases. Germline trimming cut 4 bases from V and 0 bases from J; bases unmatched to any gene: 8. Germline CDR1 reads SGHVS; CDR2 reads FQNEAQ. The CDR3 runs to 16 residues. The CDR3 region is CASSSGGQGASYEQYF. CDR3 nucleotides: TGTGCCAGCAGCTCAGGGGGGCAGGGGGCCTCCTACGAGCAGTACTTC.

In DNA, the CDR3 is TGTGCCAGCTTCTTAGGGGGGGTATATACGCAGTATTTT. Translated, it gives CASFLGGVYTQYF. This sequence joins TRBV5-6 and TRBJ2-3, with D perhaps matching TRBD2 (7 bases). Trimming pared 7 bases from V and 7 bases from J, leaving 16 bases between. Germline V gene lookup returns CDR1 SGHDT and CDR2 YYEEEE. CDR3 length: 13 amino acids.

The genes are TRBV2 and TRBJ2-5; the D gene could be TRBD1 or TRBD2 (6 bases each). Matching the DNA end better, TRBJ2-7 makes the J call doubtful. Germline-derived CDR1 and CDR2 are SNHLY and FYNNEI. The CDR3 sequence is 14 residues long. In nucleotides, the CDR3 is TGTGCCAGCAGTGAAGCTACGGGGGCCGGCGAGCAGTACTTC. Amino acid sequence: CASSEATGAGEQYF.

The chain employs TRBV5-1 and TRBJ1-1, with D perhaps TRBD1 (5 bases). CDR1 and CDR2 (germline): SGHRS, YFSETQ. The V gene lost 3 bases and the J gene lost 8 bases, with 17 bases spanning the gap. The CDR3 totals 14 residues. In nucleotides, the CDR3 is TGCGCCAGCAGCTCTGGAGCCGGGGGGTCAGAAGCTTTCTTT. Protein: CASSSGAGGSEAFF.

This clone appeared a single time. The chain links TRBV19 to TRBJ2-5; no clear D. Trimming cost V 4 bases and J 0 bases, with 6 bases left between them. The CDR3 extends over 13 amino acids. Germline values: CDR1 LNHDA, CDR2 SQIVND (reference sequence). DNA of the CDR3: TGTGCCAGTAGTAAGGCGGACCAAGAGACCCAGTACTTC. Its protein product is CASSKADQETQYF.

This clone appeared once. The chain uses TRBV5-5 and TRBJ1-2; 8 positions match TRBD1. Germline trimming cut 4 bases from V and 8 bases from J; bases unmatched to any gene: 7. Germline V lookup: CDR1 SGHKS, CDR2 YYEKEE (reference sequence). The CDR3 consists of 13 residues. Here the CDR3 DNA reads TGTGCCAGCAGCCCCGACGGGGACAGGGGCTACACCTTC. This gives the protein CASSPDGDRGYTF.

This rearrangement joins TRBV7-9 to TRBJ2-3; the D gene could be TRBD1 or TRBD2 (6 bases each). V was trimmed by 0 bases and J by 5 bases, leaving 15 bases between them. The CDR3 sequence is 16 residues long. Germline V lookup: CDR1 SEHNR, CDR2 FQNEAQ (reference sequence). CDR3 sequence: CASSLALGGRGDTQYF. The CDR3 DNA reads TGTGCCAGCAGCTTAGCGCTCGGGGGCCGGGGAGATACGCAGTATTTT.

The chain carries TRBV7-8 and TRBJ1-3, with unresolved D. Germline assignment: CDR1 SGHVS and CDR2 FQNEAQ. The CDR3 is 16 amino acids. Trimming removed 2 bases at V and 3 bases at J, with 14 bases between. The CDR3 region is CASSLRPGRSGNTIYF. Here the CDR3 DNA reads TGTGCCAGCAGCTTAAGACCGGGAAGGAGTGGAAACACCATATATTTT.

The chain links TRBV6-5 to TRBJ2-7; the D gene is possibly TRBD2 (5 bases). There are 15 residues in the CDR3. V was cut by 6 bases and J by 4 bases, with 19 bases left in between. Germline V gene data show CDR1 as MNHEY and CDR2 as SVGAGI. This chain's CDR3 is CASSTSGIQIYEQYF. In nucleotides, the CDR3 is TGTGCCAGCAGCACGTCCGGGATTCAGATTTACGAGCAGTACTTC.